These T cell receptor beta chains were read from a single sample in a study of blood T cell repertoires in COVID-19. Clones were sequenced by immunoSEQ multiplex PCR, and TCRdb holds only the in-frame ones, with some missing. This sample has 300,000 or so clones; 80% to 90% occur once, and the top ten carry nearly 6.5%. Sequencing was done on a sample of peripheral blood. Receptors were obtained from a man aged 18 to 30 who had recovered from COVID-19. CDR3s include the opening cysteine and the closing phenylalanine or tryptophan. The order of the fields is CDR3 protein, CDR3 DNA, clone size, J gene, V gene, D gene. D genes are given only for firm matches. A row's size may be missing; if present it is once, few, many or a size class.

CDR3aa: CASSEIGGGVAFF
CDR3nt: TGTGCCAGCAGTGAAATCGGTGGAGGGGTAGCTTTCTTT
abundance: few
j_gene: TRBJ1-1
v_gene: TRBV6-1
d_gene: NA

CDR3aa: CASSLDRGSLGYTF
CDR3nt: TGTGCCAGCAGCCTGGACAGGGGTTCCCTTGGCTACACCTTC
abundance: NA
j_gene: TRBJ1-2
v_gene: TRBV11-2
d_gene: TRBD1

CDR3aa: CASSWGGTSEETQYF
CDR3nt: TGTGCCAGCAGCTGGGGGGGTACTAGCGAAGAGACCCAGTACTTC
abundance: NA
j_gene: TRBJ2-5
v_gene: TRBV5-4
d_gene: TRBD2

CDR3aa: CASRIQGAPSTNEKLFF
CDR3nt: TGTGCCAGCAGGATACAGGGGGCCCCGTCAACTAATGAAAAACTGTTTTTT
abundance: once
j_gene: TRBJ1-4
v_gene: TRBV7-9
d_gene: TRBD1

CDR3aa: CATSDLQVNSPLHF
CDR3nt: TGTGCCACCAGTGATTTACAGGTTAATTCACCCCTCCACTTT
abundance: NA
j_gene: TRBJ1-6
v_gene: TRBV24-1
d_gene: NA

CDR3aa: CASSIDEGAGTEAFF
CDR3nt: TGTGCCAGTAGTATAGATGAGGGGGCCGGCACTGAAGCTTTCTTT
abundance: NA
j_gene: TRBJ1-1
v_gene: TRBV19
d_gene: TRBD1

CDR3aa: CASSLVLAGYNEQFF
CDR3nt: TGTGCCAGCAGCTTAGTCCTAGCGGGGTACAATGAGCAGTTCTTC
abundance: once
j_gene: TRBJ2-1
v_gene: TRBV7-9
d_gene: TRBD2

CDR3aa: CASTRGTEAFF
CDR3nt: TGTGCCAGCACCCGGGGCACTGAAGCTTTCTTT
abundance: NA
j_gene: TRBJ1-1
v_gene: TRBV27
d_gene: NA

CDR3aa: CASSPDGGSGANVLTF
CDR3nt: TGTGCCAGCTCACCCGACGGAGGCTCTGGGGCCAACGTCCTGACTTTC
abundance: NA
j_gene: TRBJ2-6
v_gene: TRBV18
d_gene: NA

CDR3aa: CASSLIGQGSEQYF
CDR3nt: TGTGCCAGCAGCTTGATCGGACAGGGTTCCGAGCAGTACTTC
abundance: NA
j_gene: TRBJ2-7
v_gene: TRBV5-6
d_gene: TRBD1

CDR3aa: CASSLGGQGTNEKLFF
CDR3nt: TGTGCCAGCAGCTTGGGGGGACAGGGAACTAATGAAAAACTGTTTTTT
abundance: NA
j_gene: TRBJ1-4
v_gene: TRBV5-5
d_gene: TRBD1

CDR3aa: CASSITGTTSTDTQYF
CDR3nt: TGTGCCAGCAGCATCACCGGGACAACTAGCACAGATACGCAGTATTTT
abundance: NA
j_gene: TRBJ2-3
v_gene: TRBV7-6
d_gene: NA

CDR3aa: CASGRGGAYGNTIYF
CDR3nt: TGTGCCAGCGGCCGGGGAGGGGCTTATGGAAACACCATATATTTT
abundance: NA
j_gene: TRBJ1-3
v_gene: TRBV7-2
d_gene: NA

CDR3aa: CASSLGNPGTAYEQYF
CDR3nt: TGTGCCAGCAGCTTAGGTAATCCCGGGACAGCCTACGAGCAGTACTTC
abundance: NA
j_gene: TRBJ2-7
v_gene: TRBV7-6
d_gene: TRBD1

CDR3aa: CASSLRTSGFYEQYF
CDR3nt: TGTGCCAGCAGTTTGCGGACTAGCGGATTCTACGAGCAGTACTTC
abundance: NA
j_gene: TRBJ2-7
v_gene: TRBV27
d_gene: TRBD2

CDR3aa: CASSEFGTAGVETQYF
CDR3nt: TGTGCCAGCAGTGAATTCGGGACAGCAGGGGTGGAGACCCAGTACTTC
abundance: NA
j_gene: TRBJ2-5
v_gene: TRBV2
d_gene: TRBD1

CDR3aa: CASRRRGGVPSYEQYF
CDR3nt: TGTGCCAGCAGGCGGCGGGGGGGTGTACCCTCCTACGAGCAGTACTTC
abundance: NA
j_gene: TRBJ2-7
v_gene: TRBV27
d_gene: TRBD2

CDR3aa: CASRQGGGTDTQYF
CDR3nt: TGTGCCAGCAGGCAAGGGGGCGGCACAGATACGCAGTATTTT
abundance: NA
j_gene: TRBJ2-3
v_gene: TRBV7-9
d_gene: TRBD1

CDR3aa: CASSKGRDRLAGQYF
CDR3nt: TGTGCCAGCAGCAAAGGCCGGGACAGGTTAGCGGGGCAGTACTTC
abundance: NA
j_gene: TRBJ2-7
v_gene: TRBV21-1
d_gene: NA

CDR3aa: CASSILGQGDEKLFF
CDR3nt: TGTGCCAGTAGTATCCTCGGACAGGGTGATGAAAAACTGTTTTTT
abundance: NA
j_gene: TRBJ1-4
v_gene: TRBV19
d_gene: TRBD1

CDR3aa: CASSLTGTSYEQYF
CDR3nt: TGTGCCAGCAGCTTGACCGGGACTAGCTACGAGCAGTACTTC
abundance: NA
j_gene: TRBJ2-7
v_gene: TRBV27
d_gene: TRBD2

CDR3aa: CASSDRVLIQWKSTDTQYF
CDR3nt: TGTGCCAGCTCGGACAGGGTCCTTATTCAGTGGAAAAGCACAGATACGCAGTATTTT
abundance: NA
j_gene: TRBJ2-3
v_gene: TRBV7-9
d_gene: TRBD1

CDR3aa: CASSPPSLLDTQYF
CDR3nt: TGTGCCAGCTCACCACCGTCCCTCTTGGATACGCAGTATTTT
abundance: NA
j_gene: TRBJ2-3
v_gene: TRBV18
d_gene: NA

CDR3aa: CASSLRAGSYNEQFF
CDR3nt: TGTGCCAGCAGCTTAAGGGCGGGGTCCTACAATGAGCAGTTCTTC
abundance: NA
j_gene: TRBJ2-1
v_gene: TRBV11-2
d_gene: NA

CDR3aa: CASIPGGEGNTEAFF
CDR3nt: TGTGCCAGCATCCCCGGGGGTGAGGGGAACACTGAAGCTTTCTTT
abundance: once
j_gene: TRBJ1-1
v_gene: TRBV7-9
d_gene: NA

CDR3aa: CASSSVYEKLFF
CDR3nt: TGTGCCAGCAGCTCAGTATATGAAAAACTGTTTTTT
abundance: NA
j_gene: TRBJ1-4
v_gene: TRBV5-6
d_gene: NA

CDR3aa: CASSQDLTAYGYTF
CDR3nt: TGCGCCAGCAGCCAAGATCTGACAGCCTATGGCTACACCTTC
abundance: NA
j_gene: TRBJ1-2
v_gene: TRBV4-3
d_gene: NA

CDR3aa: CASTIRTSGIYNEQFF
CDR3nt: TGTGCCAGTACGATTCGTACTAGCGGGATCTACAATGAGCAGTTCTTC
abundance: NA
j_gene: TRBJ2-1
v_gene: TRBV19
d_gene: TRBD2

CDR3aa: CASSYSAGGPGEQFF
CDR3nt: TGTGCCAGCAGTTACTCAGCGGGGGGGCCGGGTGAGCAGTTCTTC
abundance: once
j_gene: TRBJ2-1
v_gene: TRBV6-2/TRBV6-3
d_gene: TRBD2

CDR3aa: CASSGASSTNEKLFF
CDR3nt: TGTGCCAGCAGCGGGGCGTCGTCAACTAATGAAAAACTGTTTTTT
abundance: NA
j_gene: TRBJ1-4
v_gene: TRBV11-1
d_gene: NA

CDR3aa: CASSQELQYFSGNTIYF
CDR3nt: TGCGCCAGCAGCCAAGAATTACAGTACTTCTCTGGAAACACCATATATTTT
abundance: few
j_gene: TRBJ1-3
v_gene: TRBV4-3
d_gene: NA

CDR3aa: CASSQVGAEYTEAFF
CDR3nt: TGTGCCAGCAGCCAAGTAGGGGCTGAGTACACTGAAGCTTTCTTT
abundance: NA
j_gene: TRBJ1-1
v_gene: TRBV3-1/TRBV3-2
d_gene: NA

CDR3aa: CASSLFPDRGYGYTF
CDR3nt: TGTGCCAGCAGTTTATTCCCGGACAGGGGCTATGGCTACACCTTC
abundance: once
j_gene: TRBJ1-2
v_gene: TRBV27
d_gene: TRBD1

CDR3aa: CASSQRGIAGGRGEQFF
CDR3nt: TGTGCCAGCAGCCAAAGGGGAATAGCGGGGGGCAGGGGTGAGCAGTTCTTC
abundance: NA
j_gene: TRBJ2-1
v_gene: TRBV3-1/TRBV3-2
d_gene: TRBD2

CDR3aa: CASSRWTGVDEKLFF
CDR3nt: TGTGCCAGCAGCCGGTGGACAGGGGTTGATGAAAAACTGTTTTTT
abundance: NA
j_gene: TRBJ1-4
v_gene: TRBV14
d_gene: TRBD1

CDR3aa: CASSLEGGGGETQYF
CDR3nt: TGTGCCAGCAGCTTAGAAGGAGGGGGCGGGGAGACCCAGTACTTC
abundance: NA
j_gene: TRBJ2-5
v_gene: TRBV11-2
d_gene: NA